A single sample gave rise to the 3 T cell receptor beta chains below, sequenced in a study of siplizumab effects on memory and regulatory T cells. TCRdb keeps only in-frame clones here, not all; method: immunoSEQ multiplex PCR. The table shows roughly 100,000 clones, with around 90% occurring only once. The sequencing input was CD4+ T cells sorted from blood. These receptors originate from a human donor in good health.

The CDR3 protein is CASSPQGPGQPQHF. CDR3 bases: TGTGCCAGCTCACCGCAGGGGCCGGGGCAGCCCCAGCATTTT. The V gene is TRBV18, the J gene TRBJ1-5; TRBD1 is a possible D gene (6 bases). Germline values: CDR1 KGHSH, CDR2 LQKENI. CDR3 length: 14 residues. Trimming removed 3 bases at V and 7 bases at J, with 13 bases between.

The chain is built from TRBV18 and TRBJ2-3; 8 nucleotides match TRBD1. The CDR3 extends over 16 amino acids. Germline V CDR1 and CDR2: KGHSH, LQKENI. V lost 3 bases to trimming and J lost 4 bases; unmatched junction nucleotides: 9. For the CDR3, the DNA is TGTGCCAGCTCACCTCCGGGACAGGTCTATCCAGATACGCAGTATTTT. Residues: CASSPPGQVYPDTQYF.

This chain uses TRBV5-1 with TRBJ1-1; maybe TRBD1 (6 bases). The CDR3 runs to 14 residues. V was shortened by 0 bases and J by 8 bases, with 14 bases between the two germline ends. The germline V gene encodes CDR1 SGHRS and CDR2 YFSETQ. In DNA form, the CDR3 reads TGCGCCAGCAGCTTGGAGGGATATGGGGGCGAAGCTTTCTTT. Its protein product is CASSLEGYGGEAFF.